Listed here are 3 T cell receptor beta chains from one sample, sequenced in a study of breast tumors, draining lymph nodes, adjacent tissues. TCRdb recomputed calls from the multiplex PCR reads with MiXCR, one row per CDR3 protein. The data contain about 21,000 distinct CDR3 sequences, about 50% of them singletons. Sequences were obtained from breast tumor tissue. These TCRs come from a female donor with breast cancer. Some clones in this sample may be carry-over from other donors' samples.

This clonotype was seen many times. One junction end does not reproduce the germline sequence, and a read error may be involved. This rearrangement joins TRBV7-7 to TRBJ2-2; D is unclear. In germline, CDR1 is SSHAT, CDR2 FNYEAQ (reference sequence). The CDR3 is made up of 15 amino acids. The CDR3 region has the DNA TGTGCTAGCAGCCCCTTTGAGCTCCGGGCCGGGGAGCTGTTTTTT. As protein: CASSPFELRAGELFF. Looking up the rest from reference TRBV7-7 and TRBJ2-2 gives the full variable domain: GAGVSQSPRYKVTKRGQDVTLRCDPISSHATLYWYQQALGQGPEFLTYFNYEAQPDKSGLPSDRFSAERPEGSISTLTIQRTEQRDSAMYRCASSPFELRAGELFFGEGSRLTVL.

Sample share makes this clonotype medium-sized. The chain joins TRBV12-3 or TRBV12-4 to TRBJ2-3, with TRBD2 matching over 12 bases. Trimming at V came to 5 bases and at J to 10 bases, leaving 4 bases not matched to a gene. The CDR3 has 13 residues. CDR3: CASSVGTSGPQYF. The DNA for the CDR3 is TGTGCCAGCAGTGTAGGGACTAGCGGGCCGCAGTATTTT.

On this clonotype itself: The final CDR3 position lacks the conserved phenylalanine or tryptophan, pointing to a likely read error. The chain carries TRBV5-6 and TRBJ2-7; D may be TRBD1 (6 bases). V was clipped by 8 bases and J by 6 bases, with 18 bases between them. Germline V lookup: CDR1 SGHDT, CDR2 YYEEEE. The CDR3 length is 13 residues. Written as DNA, the CDR3 is TGTGCCAGTGAAGGGGGAGAGGCTGCCGAGCAGTACCTC. Translated, it gives CASEGGEAAEQYL.